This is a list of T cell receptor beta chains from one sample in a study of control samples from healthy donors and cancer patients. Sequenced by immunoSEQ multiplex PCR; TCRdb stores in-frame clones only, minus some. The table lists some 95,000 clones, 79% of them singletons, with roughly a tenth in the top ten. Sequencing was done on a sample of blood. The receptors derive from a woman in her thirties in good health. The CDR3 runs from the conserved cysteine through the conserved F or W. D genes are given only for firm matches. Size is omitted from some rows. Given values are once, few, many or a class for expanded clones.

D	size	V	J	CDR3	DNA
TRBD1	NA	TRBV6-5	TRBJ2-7	CASSRQGGEQYF	TGTGCCAGCAGCCGACAGGGGGGCGAGCAGTACTTC
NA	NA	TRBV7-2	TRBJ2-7	CASSLPTRSYEQYF	TGTGCCAGCAGCCTCCCGACTAGGTCTTACGAGCAGTACTTC
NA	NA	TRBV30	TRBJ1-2	CAWAGAPYGYTF	TGTGCCTGGGCTGGAGCCCCCTATGGCTACACCTTC
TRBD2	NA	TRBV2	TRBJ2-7	CASRATSGTTYEQYF	TGTGCCAGCAGAGCCACTAGCGGGACTACCTACGAGCAGTACTTC
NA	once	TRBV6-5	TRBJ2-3	CASRNGVTDTQYF	TGTGCCAGCAGGAACGGGGTCACAGATACGCAGTATTTT
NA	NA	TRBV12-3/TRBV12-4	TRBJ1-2	CASSLTEYGYTF	TGTGCCAGCAGTCTGACAGAATATGGCTACACCTTC
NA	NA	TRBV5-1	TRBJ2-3	CASSLGQHTDTQYF	TGCGCCAGCAGCTTGGGGCAGCACACAGATACGCAGTATTTT
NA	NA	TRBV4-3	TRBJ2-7	CASSQDDGYEQYF	TGCGCCAGCAGCCAGGACGACGGGTACGAGCAGTACTTC
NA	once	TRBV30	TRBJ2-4	CAWRATRSLLAKNIQYF	TGTGCCTGGAGGGCGACTAGGTCCCTTCTAGCCAAAAACATTCAGTACTTC
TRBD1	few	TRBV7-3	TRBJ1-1	CASSSGTGLNTEAFF	TGTGCCAGCAGCTCCGGGACAGGGTTGAACACTGAAGCTTTCTTT
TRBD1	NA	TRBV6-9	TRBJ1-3	CASSSDRGVSGNTIYF	TGTGCCAGCAGTTCGGACAGGGGCGTCTCTGGAAACACCATATATTTT
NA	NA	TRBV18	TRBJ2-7	CASSSKTVAAGATYEQYF	TGTGCCAGCTCCTCCAAGACGGTAGCGGCAGGAGCAACCTACGAGCAGTACTTC
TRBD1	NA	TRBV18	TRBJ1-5	CASSPPTGTGNQPQHF	TGTGCCAGCTCACCACCTACCGGGACAGGGAATCAGCCCCAGCATTTT
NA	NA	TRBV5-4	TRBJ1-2	CASSRDRGNGYTF	TGTGCCAGCAGTCGGGACCGAGGAAATGGCTACACCTTC
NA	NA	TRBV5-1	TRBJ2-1	CASSLGSGNFPNEQFF	TGCGCCAGCAGCTTGGGATCAGGGAATTTCCCCAATGAGCAGTTCTTC
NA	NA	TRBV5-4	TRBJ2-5	CASSPGQRGETQYF	TGTGCCAGCAGCCCTGGACAGCGCGGAGAGACCCAGTACTTC
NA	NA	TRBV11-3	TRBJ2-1	CASSNTSEQFF	TGTGCCAGCAGCAATACCTCTGAGCAGTTCTTC
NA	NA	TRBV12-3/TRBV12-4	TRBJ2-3	CAHLGTQYF	TGTGCCCACCTGGGTACGCAGTATTTT
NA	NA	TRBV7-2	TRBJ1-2	CASSSSGAPSGYTF	TGTGCCAGCAGCTCCTCAGGGGCCCCCTCAGGCTACACCTTC
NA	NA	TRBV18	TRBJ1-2	CASSERSGRTTNYGYTF	TGTGCCAGCTCAGAGAGGAGTGGACGGACAACTAACTATGGCTACACCTTC
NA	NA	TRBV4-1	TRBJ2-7	CASSHTNGGGYEQYF	TGCGCCAGCAGCCACACGAACGGGGGCGGTTACGAGCAGTACTTC
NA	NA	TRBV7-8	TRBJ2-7	CASSLEWGGENEQYF	TGTGCCAGCAGCTTAGAGTGGGGGGGCGAGAACGAGCAGTACTTC
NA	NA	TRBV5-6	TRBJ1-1	CASSPPQNTEAFF	TGTGCCAGCAGCCCACCACAGAACACTGAAGCTTTCTTT
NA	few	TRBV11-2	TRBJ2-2	CASEPRLNTGELFF	TGTGCCAGCGAGCCAAGACTGAACACCGGGGAGCTGTTTTTT
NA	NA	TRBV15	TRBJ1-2	CATSRGLGSGGGYTF	TGTGCCACCAGCAGAGGGCTGGGCAGCGGTGGTGGCTACACCTTC
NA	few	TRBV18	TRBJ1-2	CASSPYVLDYTF	TGTGCCAGCTCACCGTACGTCCTCGACTACACCTTC
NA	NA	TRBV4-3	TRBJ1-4	CASSQDNAFEDEKLFF	TGCGCCAGCAGCCAAGATAACGCTTTCGAGGATGAAAAACTGTTTTTT
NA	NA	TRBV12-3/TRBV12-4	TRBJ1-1	CATRWAMNTEAFF	TGTGCCACAAGGTGGGCTATGAACACTGAAGCTTTCTTT
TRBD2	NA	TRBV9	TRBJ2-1	CASSVVAGGPSEEQFF	TGTGCCAGCAGCGTAGTAGCGGGGGGGCCATCGGAAGAGCAGTTCTTC
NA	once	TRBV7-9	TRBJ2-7	CASSPHPGMNYEQYF	TGTGCCAGCAGCCCCCACCCCGGGATGAACTACGAGCAGTACTTC
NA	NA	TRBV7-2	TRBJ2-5	CASSLGGHETQYF	TGTGCCAGCAGCTTAGGAGGGCATGAGACCCAGTACTTC
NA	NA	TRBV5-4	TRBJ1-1	CASSLELLNTEAFF	TGTGCCAGCAGCTTGGAACTTTTGAACACTGAAGCTTTCTTT
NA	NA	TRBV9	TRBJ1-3	CASSAGHHSGNTIYF	TGTGCCAGCAGCGCGGGACATCACTCTGGAAACACCATATATTTT
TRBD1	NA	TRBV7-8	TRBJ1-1	CASSLAGGATGEAFF	TGTGCCAGCAGCTTAGCAGGGGGCGCTACAGGTGAAGCTTTCTTT
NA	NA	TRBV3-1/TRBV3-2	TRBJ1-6	CASSQDAGNNSPLHF	TGTGCCAGCAGCCAAGACGCAGGGAATAATTCACCCCTCCACTTT
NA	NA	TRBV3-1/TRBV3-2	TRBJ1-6	CASSPLLPAFSVSPLHF	TGTGCCAGCAGCCCGCTACTCCCAGCGTTCTCCGTTTCACCCCTCCACTTT
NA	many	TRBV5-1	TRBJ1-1	CASREGLNTEAFF	TGCGCCAGCAGAGAAGGGTTGAACACTGAAGCTTTCTTT
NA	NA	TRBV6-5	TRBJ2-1	CASSYSQVGEQFF	TGTGCCAGCAGTTACTCCCAGGTCGGTGAGCAGTTCTTC
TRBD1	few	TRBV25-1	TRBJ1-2	CASTGTGSVHGYTF	TGTGCCAGCACTGGGACAGGGAGTGTTCATGGCTACACCTTC